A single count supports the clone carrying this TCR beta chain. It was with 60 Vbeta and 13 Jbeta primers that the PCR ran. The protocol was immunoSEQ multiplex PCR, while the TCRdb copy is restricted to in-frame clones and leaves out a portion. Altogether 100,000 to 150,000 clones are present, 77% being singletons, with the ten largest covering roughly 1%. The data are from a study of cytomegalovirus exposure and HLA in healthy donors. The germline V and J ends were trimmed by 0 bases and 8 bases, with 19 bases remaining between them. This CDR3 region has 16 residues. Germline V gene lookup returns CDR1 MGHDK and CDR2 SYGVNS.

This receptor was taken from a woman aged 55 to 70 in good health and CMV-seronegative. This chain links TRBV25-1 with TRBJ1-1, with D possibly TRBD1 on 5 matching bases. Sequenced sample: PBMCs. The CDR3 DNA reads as TGTGCCAGCAGTGAATATTGGGGGGAGGTCCTAACCGAAGCTTTCTTT. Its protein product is CASSEYWGEVLTEAFF.